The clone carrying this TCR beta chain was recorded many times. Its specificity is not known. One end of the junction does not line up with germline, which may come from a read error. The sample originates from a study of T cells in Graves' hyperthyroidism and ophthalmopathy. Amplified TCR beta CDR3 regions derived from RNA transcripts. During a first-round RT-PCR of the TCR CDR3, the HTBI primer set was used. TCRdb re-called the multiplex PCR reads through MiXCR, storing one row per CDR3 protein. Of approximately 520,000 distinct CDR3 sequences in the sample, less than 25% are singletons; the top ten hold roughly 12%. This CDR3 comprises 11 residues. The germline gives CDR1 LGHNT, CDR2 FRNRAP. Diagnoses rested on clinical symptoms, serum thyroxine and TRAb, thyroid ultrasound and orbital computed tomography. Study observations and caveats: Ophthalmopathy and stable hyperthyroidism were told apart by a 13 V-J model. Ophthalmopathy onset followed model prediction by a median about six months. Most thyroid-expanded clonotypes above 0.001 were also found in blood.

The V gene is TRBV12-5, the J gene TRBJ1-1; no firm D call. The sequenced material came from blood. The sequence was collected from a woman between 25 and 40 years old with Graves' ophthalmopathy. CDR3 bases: TGTGCTAGTGGCTTGGGCACTGAAGCTTTCTTT. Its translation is CASGLGTEAFF.